This record looks at one T cell receptor beta chain sequence and its context. This clone showed up just once. This receptor's antigen is unknown. Nothing much larger sits one base from this clone, and base qualities are not available. The data were taken from a study of blood T cell repertoires in COVID-19 (dated by TCRdb to between 2020 and 2021). The study in broad terms: Samples covering the acute and convalescent phases of COVID-19 were provided by collaborators in the United States, Italy and Spain. Where available, HLA class I and class II types were obtained from metadata supplied by the sample provider rather than from assay-based typing. Sample metadata almost always included a de-identified subject ID, COVID-19 status, age in years and sex. Deeply sampled blood TCRbeta repertoires from subjects exposed to, actively infected with, or recovered from COVID-19 were included in the dataset. The repertoires were made available in a free public database intended to serve as a resource for research on the immune response to SARS-CoV-2. The samples were drawn from the first 160 participants of the ongoing ImmuneRACE study and from over 950 subjects provided by 6 global collaborators. The material from the prospective study consisted of cDNA or gDNA derived from T cells, B-cell-depleted T cells, or PBMCs.

Including the terminal cysteine and phenylalanine, the CDR3 comprises 14 residues. CDR3 DNA only is kept here, 42 bases in frame from base 1. Here V drops 4 bases and J drops 9 bases, and the junction holds 6 bases not matched to any gene. Based on the germline V gene, the CDR1 and CDR2 sequences are SGHTA and FQGNSA. What the research found in general, with its limitations: The quantity of clinical and demographic metadata differed by source and by participant and was supplied without curation.

The immunoSEQ Assay, a bias-controlled multiplex PCR, was used to amplify TCRbeta CDR3 regions from genomic DNA. In the authors' own workflow: Within the assay, amplification of reference gene primers was used to estimate how many nucleated cells each sample contained. To quantify the absolute abundance of each unique TCRbeta CDR3 rearrangement, sequence reads were collapsed and filtered. Productive Simpson clonality was computed per sample as the square root of Simpson's diversity index over productive rearrangements. In TCRdb, the immuneACCESS table is reduced to in-frame sequences with V and J assigned. These tables do not hold every clone; where another copy was compared, an unresolved V gene accounts for under half, and the others remain unexplained. V and J calls and clone size are given by that table; D and trimming were obtained from the DNA. This sample has around 100,000 clones in its table, and 82% of those were observed once. The top ten constitute 4.8% of the sample.

The collaborating institutions used their own protocols to collect whole blood in K2EDTA tubes. For TCRbeta analysis, collaborator samples were shipped as frozen whole blood, as isolated PBMCs, or as DNA extracted from either sample type. The clonotype was recovered from a man in his sixties with acute or convalescent COVID-19. Rearrangement joined TRBV7-2 to TRBJ2-1; 10 bases in between match TRBD1. Sequencing was done on a sample of peripheral blood. DNA sequence: TGTGCCAGCAGCTACCGACAGGGGGCGAGTGAGCAGTTCTTC. This sequence encodes CASSYRQGASEQFF.